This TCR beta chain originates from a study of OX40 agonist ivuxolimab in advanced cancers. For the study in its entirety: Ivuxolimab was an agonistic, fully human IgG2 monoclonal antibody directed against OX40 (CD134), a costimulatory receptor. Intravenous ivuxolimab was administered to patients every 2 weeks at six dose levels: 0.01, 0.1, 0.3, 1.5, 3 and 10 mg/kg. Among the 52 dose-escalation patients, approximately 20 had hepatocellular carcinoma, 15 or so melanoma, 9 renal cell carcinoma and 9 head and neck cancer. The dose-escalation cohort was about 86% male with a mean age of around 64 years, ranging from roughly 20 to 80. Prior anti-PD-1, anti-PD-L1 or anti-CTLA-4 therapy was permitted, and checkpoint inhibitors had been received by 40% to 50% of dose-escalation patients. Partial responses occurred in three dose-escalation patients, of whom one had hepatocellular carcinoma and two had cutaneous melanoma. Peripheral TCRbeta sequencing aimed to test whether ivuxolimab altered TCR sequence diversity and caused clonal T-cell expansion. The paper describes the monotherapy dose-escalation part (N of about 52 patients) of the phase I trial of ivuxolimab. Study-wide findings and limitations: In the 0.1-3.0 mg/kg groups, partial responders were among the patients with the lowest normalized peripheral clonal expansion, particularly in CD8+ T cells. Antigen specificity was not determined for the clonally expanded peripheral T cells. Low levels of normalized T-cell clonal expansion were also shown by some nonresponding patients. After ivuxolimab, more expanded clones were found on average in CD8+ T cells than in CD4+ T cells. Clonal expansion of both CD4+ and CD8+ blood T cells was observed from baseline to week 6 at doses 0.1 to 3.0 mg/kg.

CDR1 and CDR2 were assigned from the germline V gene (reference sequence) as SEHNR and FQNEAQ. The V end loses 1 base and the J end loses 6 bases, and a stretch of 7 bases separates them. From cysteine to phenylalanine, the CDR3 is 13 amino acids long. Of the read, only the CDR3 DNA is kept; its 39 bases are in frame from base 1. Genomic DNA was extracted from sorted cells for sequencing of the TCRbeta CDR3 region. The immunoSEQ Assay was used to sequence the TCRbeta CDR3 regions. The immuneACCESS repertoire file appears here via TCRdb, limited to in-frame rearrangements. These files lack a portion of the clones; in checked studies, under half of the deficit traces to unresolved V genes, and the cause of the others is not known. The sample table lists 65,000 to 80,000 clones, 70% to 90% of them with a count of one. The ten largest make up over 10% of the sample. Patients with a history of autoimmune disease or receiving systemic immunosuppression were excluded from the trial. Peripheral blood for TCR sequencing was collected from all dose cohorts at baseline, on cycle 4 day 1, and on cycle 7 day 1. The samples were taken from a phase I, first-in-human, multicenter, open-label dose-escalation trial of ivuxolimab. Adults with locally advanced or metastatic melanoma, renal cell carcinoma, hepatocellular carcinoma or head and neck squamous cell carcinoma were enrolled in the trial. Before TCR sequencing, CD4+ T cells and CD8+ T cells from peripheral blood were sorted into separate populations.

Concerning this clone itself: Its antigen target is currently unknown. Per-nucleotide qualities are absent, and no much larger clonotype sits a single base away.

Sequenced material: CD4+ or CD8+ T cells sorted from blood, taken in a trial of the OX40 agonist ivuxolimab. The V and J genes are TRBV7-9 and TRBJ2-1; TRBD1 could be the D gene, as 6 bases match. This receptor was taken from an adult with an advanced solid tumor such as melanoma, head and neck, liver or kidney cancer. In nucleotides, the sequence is TGTGCCAGCAGCTTAGGGGGGCTCAATGAGCAGTTCTTC. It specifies CASSLGGLNEQFF.